This T cell receptor (beta chain) is drawn from a study of T cells in Graves' hyperthyroidism and ophthalmopathy. Amplification of TCR beta CDR3 regions was performed using RNA transcripts as template. HTBI primers were employed in a first-round RT-PCR of the TCR CDR3. One entry per CDR3 protein, called by TCRdb with MiXCR from the multiplex PCR reads. The data contain about 350,000 distinct CDR3 sequences, around 14% of them singletons. This clonotype was detected many times. The clonotype originates from a woman aged 25 to 39 with Graves' hyperthyroidism. The sample was blood.

The CDR3 DNA is TGTGCCAGCGCTAGGGTTTCCCCTCGGATAAACAATGAGCAGTTCTTC. It specifies CASARVSPRINNEQFF. The V gene is TRBV11-2, the J gene TRBJ2-1; D not resolved. V dropped 8 bases and J dropped 5 bases, with 22 bases sitting between them. Germline values: CDR1 SGHAT, CDR2 FQNNGV. The CDR3 length is 16 residues.